This passage covers 16 T cell receptor beta chains from one sample sequenced in a study of blood T cell repertoires in COVID-19. Profiling relied on immunoSEQ multiplex PCR, and the TCRdb table lists in-frame clones only, not all of them. The table shows roughly 60,000 clones, with more than 85% occurring only once. Sequenced material: peripheral blood. All receptors derive from a man aged 50-59 years with active COVID-19.

The chain has TRBV5-6 and TRBJ2-3; D unclear. The CDR3 loop spans 17 amino acids. Germline V CDR1 and CDR2: SGHDT, YYEEEE. V lost 2 bases to trimming and J lost 0 bases, with 16 bases between them. The CDR3 here is CASSFLARWSSTDTQYF. In DNA, the CDR3 is TGTGCCAGCAGCTTTTTAGCCCGTTGGTCAAGCACAGATACGCAGTATTTT.

The chain couples TRBV6-2 or TRBV6-3 to TRBJ1-4; D is unresolved. The CDR3 runs to 12 residues. Trimming removed 0 bases at V and 12 bases at J, with 8 bases between. The germline CDR1 and CDR2 sequences are MNHEY and SVGEGT. The CDR3 protein is CASSYSGGELFF. The CDR3 bases are TGTGCCAGCAGTTACTCGGGAGGCGAACTGTTTTTT.

This chain uses TRBV4-2 with TRBJ1-2; 12 nucleotides align to TRBD1. Trimming removed 4 bases from V and 7 bases from J; junction bases left unmatched: 16. CDR3 length: 18 residues. Germline values: CDR1 LGHNA, CDR2 YNFKEQ. DNA for the CDR3: TGTGCCAGCAGCCCCTCCTGGGACAGGGGGCGCGGGGTAGTTGGCTACACCTTC. It codes for CASSPSWDRGRGVVGYTF.

V and J are TRBV12-5 and TRBJ1-5; D not resolved. The CDR3 runs to 15 residues. The germline CDR1 and CDR2 sequences are LGHNT and FRNRAP. The germline V and J ends were trimmed by 3 bases and 0 bases, with 9 bases remaining between them. This CDR3 is CASGFYGGSNQPQHF. The CDR3 region has the DNA TGTGCTAGTGGTTTCTATGGAGGTAGCAATCAGCCCCAGCATTTT.

This chain links TRBV5-4 with TRBJ1-2; 9 bases match TRBD1. The V segment lost 4 bases and the J segment 6 bases; nucleotides outside the gene matches: 7. The germline gives CDR1 SGHNT, CDR2 YYREEE (reference sequence). The CDR3 has 14 amino acids. This CDR3 reads CASSPDRDRDGYTF. Written as DNA, the CDR3 is TGTGCCAGCAGCCCAGACCGGGACAGGGATGGCTACACCTTC.

By share, this clone ranks as large (0.1 to 1%). V and J are TRBV15 and TRBJ2-7; TRBD1 matches 8 bases. CDR1 and CDR2 from the germline V gene are LNHNV and YYDKDF (reference sequence). This CDR3 spans 15 amino acids. V was clipped by 5 bases and J by 4 bases; unmatched bases: 10. The CDR3 loop is CATSQKTGAPYEQYF. The CDR3 bases are TGTGCCACCAGCCAGAAGACAGGGGCTCCTTACGAGCAGTACTTC. Based on the CDR3 plus reference TRBV15 and TRBJ2-7, the full variable domain is DAMVIQNPRYQVTQFGKPVTLSCSQTLNHNVMYWYQQKSSQAPKLLFHYYDKDFNNEADTPDNFQSRRPNTSFCFLDIRSPGLGDTAMYLCATSQKTGAPYEQYFGPGTRLTVT.

The chain has TRBV19 and TRBJ2-6; the D is unclear. V lost 3 bases and J 0 bases, leaving 12 bases between the germline ends. The CDR3 loop spans 17 amino acids. Germline V lookup: CDR1 LNHDA, CDR2 SQIVND (reference sequence). CDR3 nucleotides: TGTGCCAGTAGTATTTCGGGTTCCAACTCTGGGGCCAACGTCCTGACTTTC. Amino acid sequence: CASSISGSNSGANVLTF.

This chain connects TRBV5-4 to TRBJ2-5, with D possibly being TRBD1 (6 bases). The CDR3 runs to 13 residues. Trimming removed 4 bases from V and 2 bases from J, with 9 bases in between. CDR1 and CDR2 from the germline V gene are SGHNT and YYREEE (reference sequence). CDR3 sequence reads: CASSKDRQETQYF. DNA for the CDR3: TGTGCCAGCAGCAAGGACAGACAAGAGACCCAGTACTTC.

The CDR3 bases are TGTGCCAGCAGTGCCTCCGTTGAAAAACTGTTTTTT. Residues: CASSASVEKLFF. This rearrangement joins TRBV2 to TRBJ1-4; no definite D call. Germline V gene sequence: CDR1 SNHLY, CDR2 FYNNEI. V dropped 4 bases and J dropped 7 bases, with 7 bases sitting between them. The length of the CDR3 is 12 residues.

CDR3 protein: CASSYSGGGDTIYF. The CDR3 DNA reads as TGTGCCAGCAGTTACTCGGGGGGAGGGGACACCATATATTTT. The chain uses TRBV6-6 and TRBJ1-3; maybe TRBD1 (5 bases). The CDR3 is 14 amino acids. V was shortened by 0 bases and J by 8 bases, with 11 bases between the two germline ends. Germline lookup yields CDR1 MNHNY and CDR2 SVGAGI (reference sequence).

This clone was seen just once. The conserved final phenylalanine or tryptophan is absent from the CDR3, which likely points to a read error. The limits of the CDR3 on the DNA are not certain, so only TCRdb's listed CDR3 is given. The chain uses TRBV5-6 and TRBJ2-7; the table's TRBD1 call for D was not verified on the DNA. Per the germline V gene, CDR1 is SGHDT and CDR2 is YYEEEE. Termini included, the CDR3 measures 11 amino acids. CDR3 protein: CASSYGPESLL.

A single count supports this clone. V gene TRBV18 combines with J gene TRBJ1-6; 8 bases agree with TRBD1. Looked up from germline, CDR1 is KGHSH and CDR2 is LQKENI. CDR3 length equals 16 residues. The junction had 6 bases not matched to a gene; V was cut back by 1 base and J by 7 bases. CDR3 region: CASSPQTGGMNSPLHF. CDR3 sequence (DNA): TGTGCCAGCTCACCACAAACAGGGGGTATGAATTCACCCCTCCACTTT.

As DNA, the CDR3 is TGCGCCAGCAGGAAAAGACACAGGGTGTCCGACTATGGCTACACCTTC. Translating it yields CASRKRHRVSDYGYTF. The chain recombines TRBV23-1 with TRBJ1-2; a weak D match, TRBD1 (6 bases). TRBV23-1 qualifies as an ORF whose function is uncertain. The V end was cut by 6 bases, the J end by 3 bases, with 20 bases between. This CDR3 has 16 residues.

This clone was counted once. The gene calls are TRBV12-3 or TRBV12-4 and TRBJ1-4; 7 bases line up with TRBD1. The junction had 10 bases not matched to a gene; V was cut back by 10 bases and J by 8 bases. The CDR3 covers 13 residues. CDR3 sequence: CATSTGWEEKLFF. DNA of the CDR3: TGTGCCACATCGACAGGGTGGGAGGAAAAACTGTTTTTT.

The rearrangement joins TRBV6-6 to TRBJ1-1, with a tentative D call TRBD1 (6 bases). There are 14 residues in the CDR3. The germline gives CDR1 MNHNY, CDR2 SVGAGI (reference sequence). Trimming left V 6 bases short and J 0 bases short, with 11 bases between. In nucleotides, the CDR3 is TGTGCCAGCAGGGGGACAAACGTGAACACTGAAGCTTTCTTT. Protein: CASRGTNVNTEAFF.

V is TRBV27 and J is TRBJ1-2; 9 bases line up with TRBD1. The CDR3 is 17 amino acids. CDR1 and CDR2 from the germline V gene are MNHEY and SMNVEV (reference sequence). V gave up 4 bases and J gave up 8 bases; unmatched junction bases: 17. DNA for the CDR3: TGTGCCAGCAGTTCTGGGGGAGGGACAGGGCTTGTGGAAGGCTACACCTTC. It is translated as CASSSGGGTGLVEGYTF.